Sequencing of this T cell receptor beta chain was carried out in a study of beta chain features in type 1 diabetes. CDR1 is SNHLY, CDR2 FYNNEI, per germline. Trimming cost V 4 bases and J 4 bases, with 13 bases left between them. CDR3 size: 14 residues. The study, taken as a whole, reports: Sequencing the cDNA could make cells with high TCR expression show up more than they should.

Sorting based on CD45RO/CCR7/CD25/CD127/CD95/CD27 separated CD4+ naive, central memory, regulatory and stem cell-like memory cells. The whole isolated RNA underwent reverse transcription, so sequencing captured expressed TCRB transcripts. Generated by immunoSEQ multiplex PCR, the TCRdb table keeps only in-frame clones and is missing some. The table records a few hundred thousand clones, over 7.5% of them present only once. With respect to this clone: Its matching antigen is unknown.

The V call is TRBV2, the J call TRBJ1-2; D ambiguous. This receptor was taken from a young woman in good health. The sequenced material came from naive CD4+ T cells from blood. CDR3 residues: CASSVNRAAYGYTF. As DNA, the CDR3 is TGTGCCAGCAGTGTAAATAGAGCTGCCTATGGCTACACCTTC.